This entry lists 30 T cell receptor beta chains sequenced from one sample in a study of control samples from healthy donors and cancer patients (dated by TCRdb to about 2020). The library was obtained by the immunoSEQ multiplex PCR assay. The table comes from immuneACCESS by way of TCRdb, which keeps in-frame sequences with V and J called. Part of the clones is missing from these tables; in studies checked, under half for an unresolved V gene and the rest for unknown reasons. Counted in this sample were some 120,000 clones; over 75% of them appeared once. Of the sample, 2% to 2.5% falls within the top ten clones. Sequencing was carried out using blood. These receptors originate from a man aged 18 to 29 in good health.

The rearrangement uses TRBV7-9 and TRBJ2-2, with D possibly matching TRBD2 (6 bases). CDR3 length: 16 residues. CDR1 is SEHNR, CDR2 FQNEAQ, per germline (reference sequence). Trimming cost V 5 bases and J 1 base, with 14 bases left between them. CDR3 loop: CASSGDSLLNTGELFF. For the CDR3, the DNA is TGTGCCAGCAGCGGGGACTCCCTCCTGAACACCGGGGAGCTGTTTTTT.

The gene calls are TRBV15 and TRBJ2-5; D uncertain. This CDR3 has 13 amino acids. Per the germline V gene, CDR1 is LNHNV and CDR2 is YYDKDF (reference sequence). V gave up 5 bases and J gave up 4 bases, with 11 bases separating them. CDR3 region: CATSDEVLETQYF. The CDR3 DNA reads as TGTGCCACCAGCGACGAGGTGTTAGAGACCCAGTACTTC.

V is TRBV9 and J is TRBJ2-7, with 7 bases that match TRBD2. Looked up from germline, CDR1 is SGDLS and CDR2 is YYNGEE. CDR3 length: 12 residues. V lost 0 bases to trimming and J lost 7 bases; unmatched junction nucleotides: 1. The CDR3 nucleotides are TGTGCCAGCAGCGTAGCTAGCGGAGAGCAGTACTTC. This sequence encodes CASSVASGEQYF.

This clone has only a few counts. This chain joins TRBV6-6 and TRBJ1-2; D might be TRBD1 (5 bases). The germline V gene has CDR1 MNHNY and CDR2 SVGAGI (reference sequence). CDR3 length: 15 amino acids. Trimming pared 7 bases from V and 4 bases from J, leaving 19 bases between. CDR3 sequence reads: CASTQTGAGPYGYTF. DNA for the CDR3: TGTGCCAGCACCCAGACCGGCGCAGGGCCCTATGGCTACACCTTC.

This clone has a single count. In the same sample, other DNA sequences code for this CDR3. V and J are TRBV6-5 and TRBJ2-2; possible D gene TRBD1, 8 bases. This CDR3 has 14 residues. Trimming pared 6 bases from V and 4 bases from J, leaving 12 bases between. CDR1 is MNHEY and CDR2 is SVGAGI in the germline V gene. CDR3 protein: CASSYRGGTGELFF. The CDR3 DNA sequence: TGTGCCAGCAGCTACAGGGGGGGCACCGGGGAGCTGTTTTTT.

This clone was observed a single time. The J gene is TRBJ2-3, the V gene TRBV3-1 (or the pseudogene TRBV3-2); 10 bases map to TRBD2. Germline loops: CDR1 LGHDT, CDR2 YNNKEL (reference sequence). Trimming took 2 bases from V and 0 from J; bases not matched to a gene: 11. The CDR3 totals 19 residues. The CDR3 DNA follows: TGTGCCAGCAGCCAAAGGCGGGCTAGCGGGAGCTGGAGCACAGATACGCAGTATTTT. Its translation is CASSQRRASGSWSTDTQYF.

V and J are TRBV7-9 and TRBJ2-5, with 9 bases matching TRBD1. The germline CDR1 and CDR2 sequences are SEHNR and FQNEAQ (reference sequence). The junction had 11 bases not matched to a gene; V was cut back by 4 bases and J by 5 bases. This CDR3 has 16 amino acids. In DNA, the CDR3 is TGTGCCAGCAGCTCACCAAGGGGGGACAGGGCCGAGACCCAGTACTTC. Translated: CASSSPRGDRAETQYF.

This rearrangement joins TRBV7-3 to TRBJ1-6; D unresolved. The CDR3 consists of 14 residues. V lost 2 bases and J lost 8, with 10 bases in between. CDR1 is SGHTA and CDR2 is FQGTGA in the germline V gene. CDR3 loop: CASSLQAGDSPLHF. The CDR3 DNA is TGTGCCAGCAGCTTACAGGCTGGGGATTCACCCCTCCACTTT.

The DNA of the CDR3 is TGTGCCAGCTACCAGGTGGCACACAATGAGCAGTTCTTC. Its protein is CASYQVAHNEQFF. J is TRBJ2-1 and V is TRBV18, with D unclear. Germline lookup yields CDR1 KGHSH and CDR2 LQKENI. There are 13 residues in the CDR3. Trimming took off 7 bases at V and 5 bases at J, with 12 bases between the two ends.

In nucleotides, the CDR3 is TGTGCCAGCGGGGAGGGACTAGCGGGGATCTACGAGCAGTACTTC. Its translation is CASGEGLAGIYEQYF. This chain joins TRBV2 and TRBJ2-7; TRBD2 aligns across 13 bases. With V trimmed by 8 bases and J by 3 bases, 7 bases remained unmatched. Germline CDR1 is SNHLY and CDR2 is FYNNEI. The CDR3 spans 15 residues. Filled out from reference TRBV2 and TRBJ2-7, the complete variable domain reads EPEVTQTPSHQVTQMGQEVILRCVPISNHLYFYWYRQILGQKVEFLVSFYNNEISEKSEIFDDQFSVERPDGSNFTLKIRSTKLEDSAMYFCASGEGLAGIYEQYFGPGTRLTVT.

The chain joins TRBV28 to TRBJ1-1, with a possible D match to TRBD1 (5 bases). Trimming took 2 bases from V and 6 from J, leaving 10 bases between them. The CDR3 has 13 amino acids. In germline, CDR1 is MDHEN, CDR2 SYDVKM. The CDR3 nucleotides are TGTGCCAGCAGTTTACAGGGAAGGGCTGAAGCTTTCTTT. Translating it yields CASSLQGRAEAFF.

The genes are TRBV29-1 and TRBJ1-2; D remains ambiguous. V gave up 3 bases and J gave up 9 bases, with 14 bases separating them. Germline V gene sequence: CDR1 SQVTM, CDR2 ANQGSEA. This CDR3 spans 12 amino acids. CDR3 sequence reads: CSVEPHPESYTF. The CDR3 DNA sequence: TGCAGCGTTGAGCCCCACCCCGAAAGCTACACCTTC.

The chain recombines TRBV2 with TRBJ1-5, with D unclear. CDR1 SNHLY and CDR2 FYNNEI come from the germline V gene. V was pared by 2 bases and J by 4 bases, with 24 bases between. The CDR3 extends over 19 amino acids. CDR3 region: CASSERGRAGLALNQPQHF. CDR3 DNA: TGTGCCAGCAGTGAACGCGGGAGGGCAGGACTTGCCCTTAATCAGCCCCAGCATTTT. Variable domain in full (rest from reference TRBV2 and TRBJ1-5): EPEVTQTPSHQVTQMGQEVILRCVPISNHLYFYWYRQILGQKVEFLVSFYNNEISEKSEIFDDQFSVERPDGSNFTLKIRSTKLEDSAMYFCASSERGRAGLALNQPQHFGDGTRLSIL.

The chain couples TRBV5-6 to TRBJ2-6; D gene uncertain. Trimming took off 4 bases at V and 0 bases at J, with 8 bases between the two ends. CDR3 length: 15 residues. Per germline, CDR1 SGHDT and CDR2 YYEEEE. The CDR3 DNA sequence: TGTGCCAGCAGCAACCAAAACTCTGGGGCCAACGTCCTGACTTTC. Translating gives CASSNQNSGANVLTF.

The chain combines TRBV27 with TRBJ1-5; TRBD1 agrees at 7 bases. The CDR3 sequence is 15 residues long. The ends lost 4 bases at V and 3 bases at J; junction bases unmatched: 6. CDR1 is MNHEY and CDR2 is SMNVEV in the germline V gene (reference sequence). The CDR3 here is CASSSRDRDNQPQHF. In DNA, the CDR3 is TGTGCCAGCAGTTCCCGGGACAGAGACAATCAGCCCCAGCATTTT.

This chain's CDR3 is CASSTKRGAGDTQYF. DNA of the CDR3: TGTGCCAGCTCAACCAAACGGGGGGCCGGGGATACGCAGTATTTT. V is TRBV5-6 and J is TRBJ2-3; D is perhaps TRBD2 (7 bases). CDR1 is SGHDT and CDR2 is YYEEEE in the germline V gene. This CDR3 region has 15 residues. Trimming shortened V by 7 bases and J by 6 bases, and 21 bases separated the two germline ends.

This clone was recorded only once. This chain uses TRBV24-1 with TRBJ2-3; TRBD2 aligns across 10 bases. The J segment lost 5 bases and the V segment lost 3 bases, leaving 7 bases of the junction unmatched. Germline V gene sequence: CDR1 KGHDR, CDR2 SFDVKD. The CDR3 is made up of 16 amino acids. The CDR3 coding sequence is TGTGCCACCAGTGATGCCTCTAGCGGGAGAAAAGATACGCAGTATTTT. Protein product: CATSDASSGRKDTQYF.

V gene TRBV2 combines with J gene TRBJ2-1; 7 bases align to TRBD2. CDR1 is SNHLY, CDR2 FYNNEI, per germline. V lost 1 base, J lost 12 bases, and 3 bases stayed unmatched. The CDR3 has 12 residues. The CDR3 loop is CASSEEGGGQFF. The DNA of the CDR3 is TGTGCCAGCAGTGAAGAAGGCGGGGGGCAGTTCTTC.

The chain is built from TRBV5-1 and TRBJ2-2, with 9 nucleotides matching TRBD1. Germline V gives CDR1 SGHRS, CDR2 YFSETQ. After removal of 3 bases from V and 7 bases from J, the junction contained 4 bases not matched to a gene. CDR3 length equals 14 residues. CDR3 DNA: TGCGCCAGCAGCTGGGGACAGGGAGGCGGGGAGCTGTTTTTT. Translation: CASSWGQGGGELFF.

The chain carries TRBV2 and TRBJ2-3; 8 bases agree with TRBD2. The CDR3 runs 14 residues. Germline trimming cut 7 bases from V and 5 bases from J; bases unmatched to any gene: 8. Germline CDR1 reads SNHLY; CDR2 reads FYNNEI. The CDR3 DNA follows: TGTGCCAGCACGACCCTGACTAGCGAAGATACGCAGTATTTT. This gives the protein CASTTLTSEDTQYF.

This chain connects TRBV10-3 to TRBJ1-1; D may be TRBD1 (5 bases). Looked up from germline, CDR1 is ENHRY and CDR2 is SYGVKD. This CDR3 contains 17 residues. Trimming pared 5 bases from V and 5 bases from J, leaving 24 bases between. The CDR3 nucleotides are TGTGCCATCAGTTGGGGGGACGTTGGGGCTGGGAGGACTGAAGCTTTCTTT. This codes for CAISWGDVGAGRTEAFF.

The chain has TRBV6-5 and TRBJ2-7, with D perhaps TRBD2 (6 bases). Looked up from germline, CDR1 is MNHEY and CDR2 is SVGAGI. Trimming left V 5 bases short and J 2 bases short, with 10 bases between. CDR3 size: 13 residues. The CDR3 region has the DNA TGTGCCAGCAGTCGCGCGGGAACCTACGAGCAGTACTTC. Amino acid sequence: CASSRAGTYEQYF.

The rearrangement uses TRBV20-1 and TRBJ2-7; the match to TRBD2 covers 9 bases. V shed 0 bases and J 12 bases; nucleotides not matched to a gene: 3. The CDR3 spans 11 residues. The germline gives CDR1 DFQATT, CDR2 SNEGSKA (reference sequence). CDR3 region: CSARDPSGTYV. The CDR3 nucleotides read TGCAGTGCTAGAGATCCTAGCGGGACGTACGTC.

This sequence joins TRBV19 and TRBJ2-2; 7 nucleotides agree with TRBD1. Germline V gives CDR1 LNHDA, CDR2 SQIVND (reference sequence). The V and J ends lost 3 bases and 7 bases, in that order; junction bases with no gene match: 17. The CDR3 covers 18 residues. CDR3 nucleotides: TGTGCCAGTAGTATTGGGGACCACACAGGGGAACATGGCGGGGAGCTGTTTTTT. It is translated as CASSIGDHTGEHGGELFF.

The chain uses TRBV27 and TRBJ2-1; TRBD1 matches at 10 bases. Germline V gene sequence: CDR1 MNHEY, CDR2 SMNVEV (reference sequence). This CDR3 region has 14 residues. The V segment lost 7 bases and the J segment 4 bases; nucleotides outside the gene matches: 4. The CDR3: CASKPGQGYNEQFF. In nucleotides, the CDR3 is TGTGCCAGCAAACCGGGACAGGGGTACAATGAGCAGTTCTTC.

The chain is built from TRBV24-1 and TRBJ2-1; 9 bases fit TRBD2. Losses at the gene ends were 5 bases for V and 1 base for J; bases not matched to a gene: 2. This CDR3 is 15 amino acids long. The germline V gene has CDR1 KGHDR and CDR2 SFDVKD. CDR3 DNA sequence: TGTGCCACCAGTGGCGGGAGGGGTTCCTACAATGAGCAGTTCTTC. Encoded protein: CATSGGRGSYNEQFF.

The rearrangement joins TRBV6-5 to TRBJ2-6; D unresolved. V shed 7 bases and J shed 6 bases, with 13 bases lying between them. The length of the CDR3 is 14 residues. CDR1 is MNHEY, CDR2 SVGAGI, per germline. For the CDR3, the DNA is TGTGCCAGCACCTCGCCTTACTTGGCCAACGTCCTGACTTTC. It codes for CASTSPYLANVLTF.

The V gene is TRBV27, the J gene TRBJ1-4; the match to TRBD1 covers 7 bases. The V gene end was trimmed by 5 bases and the J gene end by 8 bases; junction bases not matched to a gene: 8. This CDR3 is built from 14 residues. The V gene's germline CDR1 is MNHEY and CDR2 SMNVEV (reference sequence). The CDR3 DNA reads as TGTGCCAGCAGTGAGACAGGGTTGGGGGAAAAACTGTTTTTT. Translated, it gives CASSETGLGEKLFF.

The chain employs TRBV20-1 and TRBJ1-5; D is unresolved. The CDR3 sequence is 13 residues long. V was pared by 3 bases and J by 3 bases, with 9 bases between. Germline CDR1 is DFQATT and CDR2 is SNEGSKA (reference sequence). The CDR3 nucleotides are TGCAGTGCTAGTTTTCGGATCAATCAGCCCCAGCATTTT. Its translation: CSASFRINQPQHF.

The chain has TRBV7-2 and TRBJ2-3; 11 bases map to TRBD2. The CDR3 consists of 17 residues. The germline V gene has CDR1 SGHTA and CDR2 FQGNSA. Trimming cost V 5 bases and J 6 bases; bases outside gene matches: 13. CDR3 sequence reads: CASSRRSLAGGPDTQYF. In nucleotides, the CDR3 is TGTGCCAGCAGCCGGCGCTCTCTAGCGGGGGGCCCGGATACGCAGTATTTT.